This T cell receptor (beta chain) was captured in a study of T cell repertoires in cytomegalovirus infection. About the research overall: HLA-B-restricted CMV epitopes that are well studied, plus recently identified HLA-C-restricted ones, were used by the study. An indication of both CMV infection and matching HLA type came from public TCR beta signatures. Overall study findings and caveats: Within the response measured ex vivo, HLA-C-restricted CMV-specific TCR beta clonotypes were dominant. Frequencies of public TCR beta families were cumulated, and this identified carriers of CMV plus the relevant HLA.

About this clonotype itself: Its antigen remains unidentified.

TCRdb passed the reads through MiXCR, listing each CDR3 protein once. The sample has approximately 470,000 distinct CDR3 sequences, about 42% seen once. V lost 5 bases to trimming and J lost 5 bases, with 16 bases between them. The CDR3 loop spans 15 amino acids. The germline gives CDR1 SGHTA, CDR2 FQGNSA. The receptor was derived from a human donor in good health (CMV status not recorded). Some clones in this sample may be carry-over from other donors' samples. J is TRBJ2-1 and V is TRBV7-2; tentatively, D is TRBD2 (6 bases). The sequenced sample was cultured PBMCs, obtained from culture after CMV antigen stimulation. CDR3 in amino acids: CASSPRGIGNNEQFF. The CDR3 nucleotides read TGTGCCAGCAGCCCACGGGGGATCGGAAACAATGAGCAGTTCTTC.